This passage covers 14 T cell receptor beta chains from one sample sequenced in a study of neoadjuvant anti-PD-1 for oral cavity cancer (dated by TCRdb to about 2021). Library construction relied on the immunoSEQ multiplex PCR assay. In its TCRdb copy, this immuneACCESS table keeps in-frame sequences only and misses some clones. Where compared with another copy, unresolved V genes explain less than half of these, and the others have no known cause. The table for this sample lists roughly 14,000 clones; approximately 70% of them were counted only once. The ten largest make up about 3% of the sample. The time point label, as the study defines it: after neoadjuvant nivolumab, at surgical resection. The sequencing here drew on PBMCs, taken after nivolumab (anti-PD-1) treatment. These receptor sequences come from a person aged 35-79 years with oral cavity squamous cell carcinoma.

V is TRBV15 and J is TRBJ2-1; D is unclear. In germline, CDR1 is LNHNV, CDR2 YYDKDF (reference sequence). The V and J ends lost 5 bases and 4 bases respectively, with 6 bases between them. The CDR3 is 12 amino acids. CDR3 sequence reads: CATSGIYNEQFF. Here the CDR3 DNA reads TGTGCCACCAGCGGCATATACAATGAGCAGTTCTTC.

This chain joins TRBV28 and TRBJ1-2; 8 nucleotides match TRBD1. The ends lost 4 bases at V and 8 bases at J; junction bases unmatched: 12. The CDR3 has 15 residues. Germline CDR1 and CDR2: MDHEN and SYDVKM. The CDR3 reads CASSYILQGVGGYTF. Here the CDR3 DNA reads TGTGCCAGCAGTTACATTTTACAGGGGGTGGGCGGCTACACCTTC.

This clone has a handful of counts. The CDR3 coding sequence is TGCGCCAGCAGCCGATTGCCCACAGGGCTGAACGAGCAGTACTTC. This codes for CASSRLPTGLNEQYF. This chain uses TRBV4-1 with TRBJ2-7; D possibly corresponds to TRBD1 (6 bases). CDR3 size: 15 residues. Germline assignment: CDR1 MGHRA and CDR2 YSYEKL. V gave up 4 bases and J gave up 5 bases, with 18 bases separating them.

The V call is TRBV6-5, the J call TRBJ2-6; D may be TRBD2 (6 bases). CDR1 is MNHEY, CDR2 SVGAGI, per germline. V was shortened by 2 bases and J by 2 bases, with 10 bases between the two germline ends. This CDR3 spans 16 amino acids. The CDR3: CASSYGGITGANVLTF. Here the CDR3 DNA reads TGTGCCAGCAGTTACGGCGGGATTACTGGGGCCAACGTCCTGACTTTC.

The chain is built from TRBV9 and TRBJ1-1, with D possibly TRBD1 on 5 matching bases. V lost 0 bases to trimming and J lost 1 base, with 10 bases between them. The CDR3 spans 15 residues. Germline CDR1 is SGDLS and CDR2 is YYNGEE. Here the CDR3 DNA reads TGTGCCAGCAGCGTAGAGTGGGGGGAGAACACTGAAGCTTTCTTT. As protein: CASSVEWGENTEAFF.

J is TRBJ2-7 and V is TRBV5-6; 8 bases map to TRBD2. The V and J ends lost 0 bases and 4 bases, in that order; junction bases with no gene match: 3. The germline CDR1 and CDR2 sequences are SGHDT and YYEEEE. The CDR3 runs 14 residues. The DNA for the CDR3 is TGTGCCAGCAGCTTGGCCCCTAGCGGGTACGAGCAGTACTTC. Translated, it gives CASSLAPSGYEQYF. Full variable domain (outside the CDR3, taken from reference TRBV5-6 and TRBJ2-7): DAGVTQSPTHLIKTRGQQVTLRCSPKSGHDTVSWYQQALGQGPQFIFQYYEEEERQRGNFPDRFSGHQFPNYSSELNVNALLLGDSALYLCASSLAPSGYEQYFGPGTRLTVT.

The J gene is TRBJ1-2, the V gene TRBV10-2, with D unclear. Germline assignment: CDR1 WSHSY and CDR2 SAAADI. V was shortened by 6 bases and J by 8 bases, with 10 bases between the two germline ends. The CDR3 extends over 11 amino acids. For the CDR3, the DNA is TGCGCCAGCAGCGAGGGTTTGGGCTACACCTTC. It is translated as CASSEGLGYTF.

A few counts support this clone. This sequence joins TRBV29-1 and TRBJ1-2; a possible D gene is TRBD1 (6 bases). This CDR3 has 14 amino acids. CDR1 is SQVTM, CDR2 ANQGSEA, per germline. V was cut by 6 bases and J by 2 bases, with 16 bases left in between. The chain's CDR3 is CSVENRDGNYGYTF. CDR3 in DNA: TGCAGCGTGGAAAACAGGGACGGCAACTATGGCTACACCTTC.

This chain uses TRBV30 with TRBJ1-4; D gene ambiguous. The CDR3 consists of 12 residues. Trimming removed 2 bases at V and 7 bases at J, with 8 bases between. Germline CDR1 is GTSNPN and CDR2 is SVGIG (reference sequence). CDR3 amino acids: CAWSRLGEKLFF. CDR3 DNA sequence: TGTGCCTGGAGTCGTCTGGGTGAAAAACTGTTTTTT.

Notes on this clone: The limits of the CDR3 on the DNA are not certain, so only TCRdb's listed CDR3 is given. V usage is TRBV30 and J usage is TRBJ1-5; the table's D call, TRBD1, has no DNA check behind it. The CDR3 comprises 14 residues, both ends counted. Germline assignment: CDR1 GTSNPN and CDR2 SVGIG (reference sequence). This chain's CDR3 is CAWSVGQGAIPLHF.

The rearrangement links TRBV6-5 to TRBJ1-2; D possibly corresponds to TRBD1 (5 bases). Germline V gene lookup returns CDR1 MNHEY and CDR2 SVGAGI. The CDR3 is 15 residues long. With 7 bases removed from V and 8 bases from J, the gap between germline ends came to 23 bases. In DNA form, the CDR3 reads TGTGCCAGCACCCACGGGCGGGGGAGGGGTGGAGGCTACACCTTC. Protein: CASTHGRGRGGGYTF.

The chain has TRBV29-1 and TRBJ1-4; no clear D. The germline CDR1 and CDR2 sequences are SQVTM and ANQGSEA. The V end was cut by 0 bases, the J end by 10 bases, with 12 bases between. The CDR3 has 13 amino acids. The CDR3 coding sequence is TGCAGCGTTGAAGATGCCAGGCGGGGAAAACTGTTTTTT. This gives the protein CSVEDARRGKLFF.

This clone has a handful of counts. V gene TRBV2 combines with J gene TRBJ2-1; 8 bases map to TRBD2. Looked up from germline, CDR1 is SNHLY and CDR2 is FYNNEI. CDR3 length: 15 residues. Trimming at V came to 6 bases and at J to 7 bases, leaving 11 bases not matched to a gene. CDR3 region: CASSVSGSRGNEQFF. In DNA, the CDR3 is TGTGCCAGCAGCGTAAGCGGGAGTAGGGGAAATGAGCAGTTCTTC.

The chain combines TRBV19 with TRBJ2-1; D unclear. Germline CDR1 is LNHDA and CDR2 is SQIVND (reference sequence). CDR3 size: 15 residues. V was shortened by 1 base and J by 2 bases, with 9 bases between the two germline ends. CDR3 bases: TGTGCCAGTAGTATAGCGCATGTGGCCTACAATGAGCAGTTCTTC. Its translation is CASSIAHVAYNEQFF.